Presented here are 8 T cell receptor beta chains from one specimen sequenced in a study of siplizumab effects on memory and regulatory T cells. TCRdb's copy holds only in-frame clones and misses some; the assay was immunoSEQ multiplex PCR. The table lists about 52,000 clones, 95% to 97% of them singletons, with around 0.6% in the top ten. Input material: naive CD4+ T cells sorted from blood. The receptors derive from a human donor in good health.

The chain uses TRBV19 and TRBJ2-1, with TRBD1 matching over 8 bases. Germline CDR1 and CDR2: LNHDA and SQIVND (reference sequence). The CDR3 spans 14 residues. After removal of 5 bases from V and 7 bases from J, the junction contained 7 bases not matched to a gene. CDR3 nucleotides: TGTGCCAGTAGTCTAAGACAGGGGATGAATGAGCAGTTCTTC. It translates to CASSLRQGMNEQFF.

The chain combines TRBV6-4 with TRBJ2-7, with 7 nucleotides matching TRBD1. The CDR3 has 11 amino acids. Germline loops: CDR1 MRHNA, CDR2 SNTAGT. V shed 8 bases, J shed 3 bases, and the junction held 1 base outside the gene matches. In nucleotides, the CDR3 is TGTGCCAGCCGGGACAGCTACGAGCAGTACTTC. It yields the protein CASRDSYEQYF.

V usage is TRBV30 and J usage is TRBJ2-3; possible D gene TRBD2, 5 bases. V lost 3 bases and J lost 0, with 7 bases in between. The CDR3 runs to 13 residues. CDR1 and CDR2 from the germline V gene are GTSNPN and SVGIG (reference sequence). As DNA, the CDR3 is TGTGCCTGGAGGTGGACTAGCACAGATACGCAGTATTTT. Encoded protein: CAWRWTSTDTQYF.

V is TRBV28 and J is TRBJ1-6, with unresolved D. This CDR3 has 16 residues. Looked up from germline, CDR1 is MDHEN and CDR2 is SYDVKM. V was pared by 1 base and J by 5 bases, with 12 bases between. DNA of the CDR3: TGTGCCAGCAGTTTATATCCTTGGCGGGATAATTCACCCCTCCACTTT. Translating it yields CASSLYPWRDNSPLHF.

The chain couples TRBV5-1 to TRBJ1-1; D may be TRBD1 (6 bases). Trimming left V 5 bases short and J 1 base short, with 12 bases between. This CDR3 is 14 amino acids long. Germline lookup yields CDR1 SGHRS and CDR2 YFSETQ. The CDR3 loop is CASRHLQGNTEAFF. The DNA of the CDR3 is TGCGCCAGCAGACATTTACAGGGGAACACTGAAGCTTTCTTT.

This chain uses TRBV4-1 with TRBJ1-4; no firm D call. The CDR3 loop spans 14 amino acids. Trimming stripped 0 bases from V and 11 bases from J, with 13 bases between. The V gene's germline CDR1 is MGHRA and CDR2 YSYEKL. CDR3 DNA: TGCGCCAGCAGCCAAGATTCGGGTCAGCAGAAACTGTTTTTT. Its translation: CASSQDSGQQKLFF.

The chain couples TRBV30 to TRBJ2-7; the match to TRBD1 covers 10 bases. Germline V gene lookup returns CDR1 GTSNPN and CDR2 SVGIG (reference sequence). The CDR3 is made up of 14 amino acids. V lost 3 bases, J lost 7 bases, and 9 bases stayed unmatched. In nucleotides, the CDR3 is TGTGCCTGGAGCCCCGGGACAGGGGTATTAGAGCAGTACTTC. Translated: CAWSPGTGVLEQYF.

The V gene is TRBV4-3, the J gene TRBJ1-1, with D uncertain. Trimming pared 4 bases from V and 0 bases from J, leaving 15 bases between. Germline V lookup: CDR1 LGHNA, CDR2 YSLEER. This CDR3 is built from 16 residues. Here the CDR3 DNA reads TGCGCCAGCAGCCCAAGAGGGTCCCAGATGAACACTGAAGCTTTCTTT. This sequence encodes CASSPRGSQMNTEAFF.